This is a list of T cell receptor beta chains from one sample in a study of T cell responses to AZD1222 COVID-19 vaccine. Assay: immunoSEQ multiplex PCR; the TCRdb copy retains only in-frame clones and omits some. Of fewer than 250,000 clones listed, 80% to 95% were seen once; the top ten hold 1% to 1.5%. The sequences come from peripheral blood, collected on day 0 of AZD1222 vaccination. All receptors derive from an adult in good health. Each CDR3 is given with its conserved first and last residue. A D gene is named only where the DNA matches it firmly. Clone size is given for some rows only: seen once, a few or many times, or a class if the clone is expanded.

J: TRBJ1-2; V: TRBV7-9; D: -; size: -; CDR3: CASSLEGRFYGYTF; DNA: TGTGCCAGCAGCTTAGAGGGACGATTCTATGGCTACACCTTC
J: TRBJ1-2; V: TRBV19; D: -; size: once; CDR3: CASSVGQGTTDYGYTF; DNA: TGTGCCAGTAGTGTGGGGCAGGGAACCACCGACTATGGCTACACCTTC
J: TRBJ1-4; V: TRBV30; D: TRBD1; size: -; CDR3: CAWSQEGGRREKLFF; DNA: TGTGCCTGGAGCCAAGAAGGGGGCAGAAGGGAAAAACTGTTTTTT
J: TRBJ1-1; V: TRBV6-2/TRBV6-3; D: TRBD1; size: -; CDR3: CASSYPRGRSLDTEAFF; DNA: TGTGCCAGCAGTTACCCCAGGGGGCGATCCTTGGACACTGAAGCTTTCTTT
J: TRBJ2-7; V: TRBV7-9; D: -; size: -; CDR3: CASSWAYEQYF; DNA: TGTGCCAGCAGCTGGGCGTACGAGCAGTACTTC
J: TRBJ2-7; V: TRBV3-1/TRBV3-2; D: -; size: -; CDR3: CASSQGLHEQYF; DNA: TGTGCCAGCAGCCAAGGGTTGCACGAGCAGTACTTC
J: TRBJ2-1; V: TRBV5-4; D: TRBD2; size: -; CDR3: CASSSMSGDYNEQFF; DNA: TGTGCCAGCAGCTCAATGAGCGGGGACTACAATGAGCAGTTCTTC
J: TRBJ2-2; V: TRBV2; D: TRBD2; size: -; CDR3: CASRGGFTGELFF; DNA: TGTGCCAGCAGGGGAGGGTTCACCGGGGAGCTGTTTTTT
J: TRBJ2-7; V: TRBV2; D: -; size: -; CDR3: CASSESWRDKSSYEQYF; DNA: TGTGCCAGCAGTGAAAGCTGGCGAGACAAGAGCTCCTACGAGCAGTACTTC
J: TRBJ1-3; V: TRBV18; D: -; size: -; CDR3: CASSPPLDRSSGNTIYF; DNA: TGTGCCAGCTCACCACCGCTGGACCGGAGCTCTGGAAACACCATATATTTT
J: TRBJ1-2; V: TRBV4-1; D: -; size: -; CDR3: CASSQDKNPYGYTF; DNA: TGCGCCAGCAGCCAAGACAAAAACCCCTATGGCTACACCTTC
J: TRBJ1-6; V: TRBV11-2; D: -; size: -; CDR3: CASSLGWGRGAPLHF; DNA: TGTGCCAGCAGCTTAGGGTGGGGGCGTGGGGCACCCCTCCACTTT
J: TRBJ2-5; V: TRBV7-9; D: TRBD1; size: -; CDR3: CASSLDRVGTQYF; DNA: TGTGCCAGCAGCCTGGACAGGGTAGGGACCCAGTACTTC
J: TRBJ1-1; V: TRBV10-3; D: -; size: -; CDR3: CAISGGRLNTEAFF; DNA: TGTGCCATCAGTGGGGGACGGTTGAACACTGAAGCTTTCTTT
J: TRBJ2-5; V: TRBV18; D: -; size: -; CDR3: CASSPPGQETQYF; DNA: TGTGCCAGCTCACCACCGGGGCAAGAGACCCAGTACTTC
J: TRBJ2-5; V: TRBV5-1; D: -; size: -; CDR3: CASSLGTSHQVQETQYF; DNA: TGCGCCAGCAGCTTGGGCACCTCGCACCAAGTCCAAGAGACCCAGTACTTC
J: TRBJ2-1; V: TRBV9; D: -; size: -; CDR3: CASSPRVNLNDNEQFF; DNA: TGTGCCAGCAGCCCCAGGGTCAACCTTAATGACAATGAGCAGTTCTTC
J: TRBJ1-3; V: TRBV5-1; D: TRBD1; size: -; CDR3: CASSLASGQRNTIYF; DNA: TGCGCCAGCAGCTTGGCCTCGGGACAGAGAAACACCATATATTTT
J: TRBJ1-2; V: TRBV27; D: TRBD1; size: few; CDR3: CASSLSTGVDGYTF; DNA: TGTGCCAGCAGTTTATCGACAGGGGTGGATGGCTACACCTTC
J: TRBJ2-7; V: TRBV10-1; D: TRBD1; size: -; CDR3: CASSLGQGASQQYF; DNA: TGCGCCAGCAGCTTGGGACAGGGGGCGAGTCAGCAGTACTTC
J: TRBJ1-1; V: TRBV6-5; D: -; size: -; CDR3: CASSTPQGKEAFF; DNA: TGTGCCAGCAGCACCCCTCAGGGGAAGGAAGCTTTCTTT
J: TRBJ1-5; V: TRBV6-5; D: -; size: -; CDR3: CASSTRGNQPQHF; DNA: TGTGCCAGCAGCACTAGGGGAAATCAGCCCCAGCATTTT
J: TRBJ2-7; V: TRBV11-2; D: -; size: -; CDR3: CASSLDPGPSYEQYF; DNA: TGTGCCAGCAGCTTAGATCCAGGGCCGTCCTACGAGCAGTACTTC
J: TRBJ2-1; V: TRBV7-8; D: TRBD2; size: -; CDR3: CASSLERGEQFF; DNA: TGTGCCAGCAGCTTAGAGCGGGGAGAGCAGTTCTTC